This T cell receptor beta chain emerged from a study of monozygotic twins with cystic fibrosis. Sequencing used immunoSEQ multiplex PCR; TCRdb keeps in-frame clones, though not all of them. Among some 35,000 clones, 75% to 95% were seen once, and the ten largest hold around 0.19%. CDR3 size: 11 residues. CDR1 is MNHEY, CDR2 SVGAGI, per germline. Trimming took off 5 bases at V and 5 bases at J, with 3 bases between the two ends. The rearrangement uses TRBV6-5 and TRBJ1-4, with D unclear. The sample consisted of blood. The TCR comes from a boy between 2 and 15 years old with cystic fibrosis. The CDR3 DNA follows: TGTGCCAGCAGTCGAAATGAAAAACTGTTTTTT. Amino acid sequence: CASSRNEKLFF.